A single sample is the source of the 27 T cell receptor beta chains below, sequenced in a study of blood T cell repertoires in COVID-19. Profiling relied on immunoSEQ multiplex PCR, and the TCRdb table lists in-frame clones only, not all of them. The table includes some 150,000 clones, approximately 80% detected once. The sequencing sample was made of peripheral blood. These receptors came from a woman aged 50 to 65 in a cohort sampled during active or convalescent COVID-19.

V usage is TRBV6-2 or TRBV6-3 and J usage is TRBJ2-5; D call uncertain. V lost 6 bases and J lost 7, with 21 bases in between. This CDR3 region has 15 residues. Germline CDR1 MNHEY, CDR2 SVGEGT. The CDR3: CASSEARHYPGTQYF. Here the CDR3 DNA reads TGTGCCAGCAGCGAGGCTCGTCACTACCCCGGGACCCAGTACTTC.

The chain recombines TRBV3-1 (or the pseudogene TRBV3-2) with TRBJ2-2; perhaps TRBD1 as D (5 bases). The germline V gene has CDR1 LGHDT and CDR2 YNNKEL (reference sequence). V lost 1 base and J 4 bases, leaving 13 bases between the germline ends. The CDR3 loop spans 16 amino acids. CDR3 sequence: CASSQGGRVGTGELFF. The CDR3, as DNA: TGTGCCAGCAGCCAAGGGGGCAGGGTCGGCACCGGGGAGCTGTTTTTT.

The CDR3 DNA follows: TGTGCCAGCAGCGTAGCCAGGGGGCGAACAGATACGCAGTATTTT. It codes for CASSVARGRTDTQYF. V is TRBV9 and J is TRBJ2-3, with 8 bases that match TRBD1. This CDR3 contains 15 residues. Germline CDR1 reads SGDLS; CDR2 reads YYNGEE. J lost 3 bases, V lost 0 bases, and 3 bases had no gene match.

The chain's CDR3 is CASTAEGPYEQYF. Written as DNA, the CDR3 is TGTGCCAGCACCGCGGAGGGACCCTACGAGCAGTACTTC. This chain joins TRBV2 and TRBJ2-7; a weak D match, TRBD2 (6 bases). Germline V gene data show CDR1 as SNHLY and CDR2 as FYNNEI. The CDR3 sequence is 13 residues long. Trimming took 7 bases from V and 2 from J, leaving 12 bases between them.

The chain links TRBV14 to TRBJ2-5; D gene uncertain. Germline CDR1 SGHDN, CDR2 FVKESK. V was clipped by 0 bases and J by 5 bases, with 25 bases between them. The CDR3 length is 19 residues. The CDR3 here is CASSQDSGLSKTLGETQYF. The CDR3 DNA reads TGTGCCAGCAGCCAAGATTCAGGCCTGTCCAAAACGCTTGGGGAGACCCAGTACTTC.

V gene TRBV7-8 combines with J gene TRBJ1-1; TRBD1 aligns across 8 bases. The germline V gene encodes CDR1 SGHVS and CDR2 FQNEAQ. The CDR3 totals 14 residues. V gave up 6 bases and J gave up 6 bases; unmatched junction bases: 9. The CDR3 coding sequence is TGTGCCAGCAGGCAAGACAGGGGCGGTTCTGAAGCTTTCTTT. This translates into CASRQDRGGSEAFF.

The V call is TRBV18, the J call TRBJ1-3, with TRBD1 as a possible D gene (6 bases). CDR1 KGHSH and CDR2 LQKENI come from the germline V gene. The CDR3 spans 16 residues. Trimming removed 3 bases from V and 0 bases from J, with 12 bases in between. The CDR3 protein is CASSPGGGLSGNTIYF. CDR3 sequence (DNA): TGTGCCAGCTCACCGGGCGGGGGCCTCTCTGGAAACACCATATATTTT.

V usage is TRBV11-3 and J usage is TRBJ1-2; D gene ambiguous. Germline V gene sequence: CDR1 SGHNT, CDR2 YENEEA. This CDR3 region has 19 residues. V was trimmed by 0 bases and J by 9 bases, leaving 29 bases between them. CDR3 sequence (DNA): TGTGCCAGCAGCTTAGAATCACCACGGGCAGGAGCGGGCCGTCGGAGCTACACCTTC. Its protein is CASSLESPRAGAGRRSYTF.

The J gene is TRBJ2-1, the V gene TRBV19; 7 nucleotides agree with TRBD2. This CDR3 contains 13 residues. Trimming removed 4 bases from V and 7 bases from J; junction bases left unmatched: 4. Looked up from germline, CDR1 is LNHDA and CDR2 is SQIVND (reference sequence). CDR3: CASSNQGGNEQFF. In DNA form, the CDR3 reads TGTGCCAGTAGTAACCAGGGAGGGAATGAGCAGTTCTTC.

The rearrangement joins TRBV4-2 to TRBJ2-3; 12 positions match TRBD2. V gave up 4 bases and J gave up 3 bases; unmatched junction bases: 5. Looked up from germline, CDR1 is LGHNA and CDR2 is YNFKEQ. The CDR3 totals 16 residues. CDR3 region: CASSRTSGGRTDTQYF. CDR3 DNA sequence: TGTGCCAGCAGCCGAACTAGCGGGGGGCGGACAGATACGCAGTATTTT.

V and J are TRBV27 and TRBJ1-6, with 8 bases lining up with TRBD1. V shed 6 bases and J 3 bases; nucleotides not matched to a gene: 4. The CDR3 length is 15 residues. CDR1 and CDR2 (germline): MNHEY, SMNVEV (reference sequence). The CDR3 spells CASRTGDFYNSPLHF. The DNA of the CDR3 is TGTGCCAGCAGGACAGGGGATTTCTATAATTCACCCCTCCACTTT.

The chain employs TRBV12-5 and TRBJ1-4; no clear D. Germline V gene lookup returns CDR1 LGHNT and CDR2 FRNRAP. This CDR3 is 13 amino acids long. Trimming removed 5 bases at V and 8 bases at J, with 12 bases between. The CDR3 loop is CASGNSPKEKLFF. The CDR3 region has the DNA TGTGCTAGTGGTAACTCTCCCAAGGAAAAACTGTTTTTT. Full variable domain (rest looked up from reference TRBV12-5 and TRBJ1-4): DARVTQTPRHKVTEMGQEVTMRCQPILGHNTVFWYRQTMMQGLELLAYFRNRAPLDDSGMPKDRFSAEMPDATLATLKIQPSEPRDSAVYFCASGNSPKEKLFFGSGTQLSVL.

The gene calls are TRBV6-9 and TRBJ2-2; D is perhaps TRBD1 (5 bases). The CDR3 sequence is 16 residues long. Trimming cost V 5 bases and J 0 bases, with 13 bases left between them. Per the germline V gene, CDR1 is MNHGY and CDR2 is SVAAGI. For the CDR3, the DNA is TGTGCCAGCAGTCCGCCGGTAGGGGCGAACACCGGGGAGCTGTTTTTT. The encoded protein is CASSPPVGANTGELFF.

The genes are TRBV5-1 and TRBJ2-6; D is unresolved. The ends were cut back, 4 bases at V and 0 bases at J, with 14 bases in the middle. Germline assignment: CDR1 SGHRS and CDR2 YFSETQ. This CDR3 region has 17 residues. CDR3 amino acids: CASSVGNPNSGANVLTF. DNA of the CDR3: TGCGCCAGCAGCGTGGGAAACCCTAACTCTGGGGCCAACGTCCTGACTTTC.

V gene TRBV30 combines with J gene TRBJ2-5; D is possibly TRBD1 (5 bases). This CDR3 contains 15 residues. CDR1 is GTSNPN and CDR2 is SVGIG in the germline V gene (reference sequence). Between the trimmed V and J ends, which lost 0 bases and 1 base, there was a span of 12 bases. CDR3 nucleotide sequence: TGTGCCTGGAGTGTAGACAGTGGGCCCCAAGAGACCCAGTACTTC. Translating gives CAWSVDSGPQETQYF.

The V and J genes are TRBV24-1 and TRBJ2-5, with TRBD2 matching 7 bases. The CDR3 runs 14 residues. J lost 5 bases, V lost 7 bases, and 9 bases had no gene match. Per the germline V gene, CDR1 is KGHDR and CDR2 is SFDVKD. In DNA form, the CDR3 reads TGTGCCACCAGCTTGAGCGGGGCAGGGGAGACCCAGTACTTC. This gives the protein CATSLSGAGETQYF.

J is TRBJ1-3 and V is TRBV20-1; no clear D. Per the germline V gene, CDR1 is DFQATT and CDR2 is SNEGSKA (reference sequence). Trimming cost V 3 bases and J 0 bases, with 9 bases left between them. The CDR3 has 14 amino acids. The CDR3 is CSASRTFSGNTIYF. The CDR3 region has the DNA TGCAGTGCTAGTCGGACTTTCTCTGGAAACACCATATATTTT.

V and J are TRBV30 and TRBJ2-1; a weak D match, TRBD1 (5 bases). The V gene lost 4 bases and the J gene lost 5 bases, with 6 bases spanning the gap. CDR3 size: 11 residues. Germline V lookup: CDR1 GTSNPN, CDR2 SVGIG (reference sequence). Here the CDR3 reads CAWKDNNEQFF. CDR3 bases: TGTGCCTGGAAGGACAACAATGAGCAGTTCTTC.

The chain recombines TRBV12-3 or TRBV12-4 with TRBJ2-1; D gene uncertain. This CDR3 region has 12 residues. Trimming took off 5 bases at V and 10 bases at J, with 12 bases between the two ends. DNA of the CDR3: TGTGCCAGCAGTGCCACGAATGGCGAGCAGTTCTTC. Translated, it gives CASSATNGEQFF.

This clone was detected a few times. This chain connects TRBV19 to TRBJ2-1; tentatively, D is TRBD1 (6 bases). The V end lost 1 base, the J end lost 4 bases, and 11 bases lay between the germline ends. The CDR3 consists of 15 residues. Germline CDR1 and CDR2: LNHDA and SQIVND (reference sequence). CDR3 residues: CASSIGQGWYNEQFF. DNA for the CDR3: TGTGCCAGTAGTATAGGTCAGGGGTGGTACAATGAGCAGTTCTTC.

This chain connects TRBV2 to TRBJ2-6; 7 bases match TRBD1. The CDR3 has 15 amino acids. V shed 6 bases and J 4 bases; nucleotides not matched to a gene: 6. Germline lookup yields CDR1 SNHLY and CDR2 FYNNEI. The CDR3 DNA reads TGTGCCAGCAGGGAAACAGGGGCCGGGGCCAACGTCCTGACTTTC. As protein: CASRETGAGANVLTF.

In this sample, this clone turned up once. The chain recombines TRBV19 with TRBJ1-4, with a weak D call TRBD1 (5 bases). This CDR3 comprises 12 residues. Germline-derived CDR1 and CDR2 are LNHDA and SQIVND (reference sequence). V was clipped by 3 bases and J by 8 bases, with 7 bases between them. The CDR3 is CASSIQGEKLFF. The CDR3 DNA reads as TGTGCCAGTAGTATCCAGGGCGAAAAACTGTTTTTT.

V usage is TRBV6-6 and J usage is TRBJ2-3, with D possibly being TRBD2 (6 bases). The germline V and J ends were trimmed by 6 bases and 5 bases, with 18 bases remaining between them. Germline V gene sequence: CDR1 MNHNY, CDR2 SVGAGI (reference sequence). The length of the CDR3 is 15 residues. CDR3 nucleotide sequence: TGTGCCAGCAGAGTAGGTGGGGCCGGGGGAGATACGCAGTATTTT. As protein: CASRVGGAGGDTQYF.

The CDR3 coding sequence is TGTGCCAGCTCACCCGGGACAGGGGGCTACGAGCAGTACTTC. It encodes CASSPGTGGYEQYF. V and J are TRBV18 and TRBJ2-7, with 11 bases lining up with TRBD1. Germline CDR1 is KGHSH and CDR2 is LQKENI. Trimming at V came to 3 bases and at J to 3 bases, leaving 1 base not matched to a gene. The CDR3 runs 14 residues.

This clone has more than one count but fewer than ten. CDR3: CASSLDRDYEQYF. The CDR3 DNA reads as TGTGCCAGCAGCTTAGACAGGGACTACGAGCAGTACTTC. The chain joins TRBV11-2 to TRBJ2-7; maybe TRBD1 (5 bases). This CDR3 is 13 amino acids long. Trimming took off 0 bases at V and 3 bases at J, with 6 bases between the two ends. The germline V gene encodes CDR1 SGHAT and CDR2 FQNNGV.

The chain uses TRBV5-1 and TRBJ1-5; perhaps TRBD1 as D (5 bases). Trimming took 5 bases from V and 4 from J, leaving 10 bases between them. Germline loops: CDR1 SGHRS, CDR2 YFSETQ. This CDR3 has 13 amino acids. This CDR3 reads CASRKTENQPQHF. The CDR3 region has the DNA TGCGCCAGCAGGAAGACAGAGAATCAGCCCCAGCATTTT.

The chain is built from TRBV2 and TRBJ2-7; a possible D gene is TRBD1 (6 bases). V was trimmed by 8 bases and J by 0 bases, leaving 17 bases between them. CDR1 is SNHLY and CDR2 is FYNNEI in the germline V gene. The CDR3 has 15 amino acids. The CDR3 DNA is TGTGCCAGCGCGGCCGTGGACAGAGACTCCTACGAGCAGTACTTC. Its protein product is CASAAVDRDSYEQYF. Full variable domain (outside the CDR3, taken from reference TRBV2 and TRBJ2-7): EPEVTQTPSHQVTQMGQEVILRCVPISNHLYFYWYRQILGQKVEFLVSFYNNEISEKSEIFDDQFSVERPDGSNFTLKIRSTKLEDSAMYFCASAAVDRDSYEQYFGPGTRLTVT.